Included here is one T cell receptor (beta chain) sequence, with context. Its antigen is as yet unknown. One base away lies a much larger clone, so this may be a sequencing read error. Sorting recovered naive CD8 T cells on a CD8+CD4-CCR7+CD45RA+ profile. V was shortened by 4 bases and J by 0 bases, with 17 bases between the two germline ends. The germline CDR1 and CDR2 sequences are LNHDA and SQIVND (reference sequence). This CDR3 has 17 residues. MiXCR was run by TCRdb on the PCR reads, yielding one entry per CDR3 protein. Here the sample spans 97,000 or so distinct CDR3 sequences, 24% being singletons. The sample belongs to a study of molecular identifiers for immune sequencing clone quantification. Overall study context: In the replicates, RNA derived from about 20,000 or 100,000 naive CD8 cells was divided into five parts, and four were sequenced.

Study-level points and caveats: In naive cells, under 1% of molecules belonged to clones above 20 RNA copies, against over 97% in effector cells.

This receptor was taken from a human donor in good health. Some libraries in this study had Jurkat cell RNA spiked in. This chain joins TRBV19 and TRBJ2-3; unclear D gene. The specimen sequenced was naive CD8+ T cells from blood, with Jurkat cell RNA spiked in. This sample's subset: FACS-sorted CD8+CD4-CCR7+CD45RA+ naive T cells. The CDR3 sequence: CASSKAARVCSTDTQYF. CDR3 nucleotides: TGTGCCAGTAGTAAGGCGGCGAGAGTATGCAGCACAGATACGCAGTATTTT.